A selection of T cell receptor beta chains follows, all from one sample in a study of shared clonotypes between healthy human individuals. Here immunoSEQ multiplex PCR was the method, and the copy in TCRdb shows in-frame clones only, minus some. The data hold 1.5 million to 2.5 million clones, with about 95% observed a single time. Sample: naive CD8+ T cells sorted from blood. The receptors derive from a man between 18 and 29 years old in good health. Each CDR3 is given with its conserved first and last residue. A D gene is named only where the DNA matches it firmly. Size tells how often a clone was seen (once, few, many) or the class of an expanded clone, and some rows leave it out.

j_gene: TRBJ1-5
d_gene: .
abundance: .
v_gene: TRBV6-1
CDR3nt: TGTGCCAGCAGTGAAGAAGGGGGGTGGAGGCAGCCCCAGCATTTT
CDR3aa: CASSEEGGWRQPQHF

j_gene: TRBJ2-2
d_gene: TRBD1
abundance: .
v_gene: TRBV15
CDR3nt: TGTGCCACCAGCGACAGGGTGTTCGGGGAGCTGTTTTTT
CDR3aa: CATSDRVFGELFF

j_gene: TRBJ2-1
d_gene: TRBD2
abundance: .
v_gene: TRBV5-4
CDR3nt: TGTGCCAGCAGCTTGGCTAGCGGGAGGGCCGCTTACAATGAGCAGTTCTTC
CDR3aa: CASSLASGRAAYNEQFF

j_gene: TRBJ2-3
d_gene: TRBD2
abundance: once
v_gene: TRBV27
CDR3nt: TGTGCCAGCAGTTTAGGCGGGGGTACGCAGTATTTT
CDR3aa: CASSLGGGTQYF

j_gene: TRBJ1-1
d_gene: .
abundance: .
v_gene: TRBV2
CDR3nt: TGTGCCAGCAGTGAACTGGGGGCGGCTGAAGCTTTCTTT
CDR3aa: CASSELGAAEAFF

j_gene: TRBJ1-1
d_gene: .
abundance: .
v_gene: TRBV6-5
CDR3nt: TGTGCCAGCAGTTACTCATTTTCAGAGAACACTGAAGCTTTCTTT
CDR3aa: CASSYSFSENTEAFF

j_gene: TRBJ2-1
d_gene: .
abundance: .
v_gene: TRBV6-5
CDR3nt: TGTGCCAGCAGTTACGGGAACGAGCAGTTCTTC
CDR3aa: CASSYGNEQFF

j_gene: TRBJ2-1
d_gene: .
abundance: .
v_gene: TRBV5-6
CDR3nt: TGTGCCAGCAGCTTAGGAGGGGTAGGTGAGCAGTTCTTC
CDR3aa: CASSLGGVGEQFF

j_gene: TRBJ1-5
d_gene: TRBD1
abundance: .
v_gene: TRBV27
CDR3nt: TGTGCCAGCAGTTCCGGACAGGGTTTGAATCAGCCCCAGCATTTT
CDR3aa: CASSSGQGLNQPQHF

j_gene: TRBJ2-1
d_gene: TRBD2
abundance: .
v_gene: TRBV6-6
CDR3nt: TGTGCCAGCAGCCGACTAGCGGAACTCTACAATGAGCAGTTCTTC
CDR3aa: CASSRLAELYNEQFF